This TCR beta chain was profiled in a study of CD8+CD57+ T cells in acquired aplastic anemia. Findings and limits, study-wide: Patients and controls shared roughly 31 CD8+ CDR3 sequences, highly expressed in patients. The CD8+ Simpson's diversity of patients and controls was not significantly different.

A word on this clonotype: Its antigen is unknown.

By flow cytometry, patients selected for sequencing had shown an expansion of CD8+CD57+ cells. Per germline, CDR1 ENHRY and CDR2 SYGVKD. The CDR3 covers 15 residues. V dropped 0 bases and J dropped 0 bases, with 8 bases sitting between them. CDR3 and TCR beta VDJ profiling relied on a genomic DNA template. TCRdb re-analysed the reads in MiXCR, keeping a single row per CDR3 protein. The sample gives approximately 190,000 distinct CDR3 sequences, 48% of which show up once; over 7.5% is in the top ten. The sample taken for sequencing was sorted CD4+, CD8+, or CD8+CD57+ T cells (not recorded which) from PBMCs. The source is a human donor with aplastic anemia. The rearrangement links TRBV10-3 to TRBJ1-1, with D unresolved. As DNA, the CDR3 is TGTGCCATCAGTGAGTCTCAGGACCTGAACACTGAAGCTTTCTTT. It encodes CAISESQDLNTEAFF.